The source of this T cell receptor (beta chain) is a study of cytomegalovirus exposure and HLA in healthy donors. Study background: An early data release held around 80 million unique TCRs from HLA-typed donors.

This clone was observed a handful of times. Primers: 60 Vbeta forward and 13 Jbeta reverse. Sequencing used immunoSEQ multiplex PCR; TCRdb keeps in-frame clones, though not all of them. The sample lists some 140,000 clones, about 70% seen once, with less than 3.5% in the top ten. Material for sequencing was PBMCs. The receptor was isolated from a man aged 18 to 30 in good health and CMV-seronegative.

The CDR3 nucleotides are TGCGCCAGCAGCCAGGGACAGGGTACTGGAAACACCATATATTTT. It encodes CASSQGQGTGNTIYF. V and J are TRBV5-1 and TRBJ1-3, with TRBD1 matching 9 bases. The V segment lost 4 bases and the J segment 2 bases; nucleotides outside the gene matches: 4. The CDR3 runs to 15 residues. Germline CDR1 reads SGHRS; CDR2 reads YFSETQ.